The present T cell receptor beta chain was sequenced within a study of healthy donors' naive CD4 and CD8 T cells (dated by TCRdb to the mid-2010s). Broadly, across the study: Donors were selected to cover three age groups (20-25, 40-50 and 60-70 years, five or six each), with a mean age of roughly 44, and half of the donors were female. The TCR alpha libraries followed the same workflow as the beta chain, except for a newly designed primer set that covered all functional IMGT alpha gene variants. The study sequenced rearranged TCR alpha and beta chains from naive CD4+ and CD8+ T cells to test how TCR variation relates to lineage commitment. Peripheral blood mononuclear cells were obtained from approximately 19 unrelated, healthy individuals. Donors were HLA-typed by sequencing at HLA-A, -B, -C, -DRB1, -DQB1 and -DPB1 using the SBTexcellerator protocol, an ABI3130xl analyzer and SBTengine software.

This clonotype was counted a few times. Its antigen has not been determined. No qualities accompany the bases; no much larger clone lies one base away. Reads for this sample came from a 454 GS FLX Titanium. TCR libraries were built from 500 ng of total RNA with a previously published linear amplification protocol. The sequencing itself ran on the Roche/454 Genome Sequencer using Titanium chemistry. The original pipeline was this. From about 5 of the healthy donors, around 80,000 rearranged TCR alpha transcripts were sequenced. Duplicate transcripts were removed, and unique TCR clonotypes were defined by the CDR3 junction according to IMGT nomenclature. Using logistic regression in R 2.13.0, the researchers modeled CD4 versus CD8 status as a function of V and J genes, with an adjustment for donor effects and a Bonferroni correction for multiple testing. The public reads were reprocessed in TCRdb via fastp at Q25 and MiXCR, keeping in-frame beta chains. Each record represents a unique CDR3 protein, reported with the most common genes and DNA among its rows. TCRdb, not the authors, supplied the V and J calls. The sample table shows roughly 200,000 distinct CDR3 sequences, and around three quarters are seen once. 2% to 2.5% of the sample is in the top ten clones.

Cells with a CD4+CD8-CD45RO-CD45RA+ profile were isolated by FACS and defined as naive CD4+ T cells, and those with a CD8+CD4-CD45RA+CD27bright profile were defined as naive CD8+ T cells. The antibodies used for sorting targeted CD4 (RPA-T4), CD8 (SK1), CD27 (O323), CD45RA (HI100) and CD45RO (UCHL1). The germline V gene provides CDR1 MNHEY and CDR2 SVGEGT. Trimming takes 4 bases from V and 3 bases from J, and the germline ends sit 11 bases apart. Inclusive of the bounding cysteine and phenylalanine, the CDR3 is 14 residues long. The kept DNA is CDR3 alone, 42 bases in frame from the first base. The paper's findings and limits, for the study overall: In both chains, CD4+ lineage was associated with a positively charged CDR3 and CD8+ lineage with a negatively charged CDR3. Possible repertoire bias arising from homeostatic proliferation of naive T cells was not directly addressed. Taken together, V genes, J genes and CDR3 charge appeared to account for around 13% of the variance in CD4/CD8 propensity, mostly acting in an additive way. Reportedly, most V and J gene segments showed bias between naive CD4+ and CD8+ cells, and this bias held consistently across donors regardless of HLA genotype. Because the alpha and beta chains were sequenced in bulk, pairing them was not possible, and so effects of the combined chains went unevaluated.

Sequences were obtained from naive CD4+ and CD8+ T cells sorted from blood, pooled from several donors. The cell subset or site label, read with the paper, signifies: FACS-sorted naive CD4+ (CD45RO-CD45RA+) and naive CD8+ (CD45RA+CD27bright) T cells. The rearrangement joined TRBV6-2 or TRBV6-3 to TRBJ2-3, with the identity of the D gene unclear. The receptor's source is a pool of human donors in good health; the sample pools cells from several healthy donors. The nucleotide sequence is given as TGTGCCAGCAGTTCGTCTTGGGGAACAGATACGCAGTATTTT. It codes for CASSSSWGTDTQYF.